The present T cell receptor (beta chain) was sequenced within a study of CD8 T cells in Susac syndrome. Background on the study: Patients with Susac syndrome were therapy-naive, on corticosteroids, or on intravenous immunoglobulin alone at blood draw.

The authors sequenced TCR beta from blood CD8+ and CD4+ T cells. Regarding this clonotype: The antigen remains unidentified.

RNA in amounts of roughly 0.5 to 1 ug was reverse transcribed with random hexamers. Multiplex immunoSEQ PCR targeted 54 Vbeta and 13 Jbeta TCR beta segments. MiXCR, applied by TCRdb to the immunoSEQ multiplex PCR reads, yields one record per CDR3 protein. The data contain about 240,000 distinct CDR3 sequences, less than 96% of them singletons. Whole-study results and caveats: None of the CD4+ T cell repertoires in Susac syndrome showed clonal expansion.

The CDR3 length is 13 residues. V was trimmed by 7 bases and J by 5 bases, leaving 14 bases between them. Germline V gene lookup returns CDR1 SEHNR and CDR2 FQNEAQ (reference sequence). The TCR comes from a human donor with Susac syndrome. This chain uses TRBV7-9 with TRBJ2-5; unclear D gene. Sequences were obtained from CD4+ T cells from PBMCs. As DNA, the CDR3 is TGTGCCAGCACCTCAGGAACAGTGGAGACCCAGTACTTC. This sequence encodes CASTSGTVETQYF. Combining the CDR3 with reference TRBV7-9 and TRBJ2-5 gives the whole variable domain DTGVSQNPRHKITKRGQNVTFRCDPISEHNRLYWYRQTLGQGPEFLTYFQNEAQLEKSRLLSDRFSAERPKGSFSTLEIQRTEQGDSAMYLCASTSGTVETQYFGPGTRLLVL.